The 2 T cell receptor beta chains below come from one sample, sequenced in a study of T cells in lung cancer brain metastases. The data were produced by immunoSEQ multiplex PCR, yet TCRdb's version contains in-frame clones alone and is incomplete. The table includes about 2,000 clones, about 89% detected once. The sample taken for sequencing was tumor tissue from a brain metastasis. Source of these receptors: a woman aged 45-59 years with non-small cell lung cancer that had spread to the brain.

The chain joins TRBV9 to TRBJ1-2; D might be TRBD1 (6 bases). This CDR3 has 16 amino acids. V lost 4 bases to trimming and J lost 3 bases, with 19 bases between them. Germline CDR1 reads SGDLS; CDR2 reads YYNGEE. For the CDR3, the DNA is TGTGCCAGCAGCCCCTCCACAGGGCTGAATGACTATGGCTACACCTTC. This gives the protein CASSPSTGLNDYGYTF.

Worth noting for this clone: Different DNA sequences within this sample yield the same CDR3. The chain joins TRBV5-1 to TRBJ2-1; possibly TRBD1 for D (5 bases). V lost 4 bases and J lost 3, with 14 bases in between. Looked up from germline, CDR1 is SGHRS and CDR2 is YFSETQ. CDR3 length: 15 residues. The CDR3 region is CASSPGQGSYNEQFF. The CDR3 region has the DNA TGCGCCAGCAGCCCCGGCCAGGGCAGCTACAATGAGCAGTTCTTC.